This TCR beta chain derives from a study of blood T cell repertoires in COVID-19. The CDR3 covers 14 residues. Trimming pared 5 bases from V and 3 bases from J, leaving 11 bases between. CDR1 LNHDA and CDR2 SQIVND come from the germline V gene (reference sequence). Sequencing used immunoSEQ multiplex PCR; TCRdb keeps in-frame clones, though not all of them. Among under 250,000 clones, 88% were seen once, and the ten largest hold roughly 1.4%. The count of this clone is one. The chain carries TRBV19 and TRBJ1-5; possibly TRBD1 for D (5 bases). Sequenced sample: peripheral blood. This clonotype originated in an elderly man with acute or convalescent COVID-19. CDR3 protein: CASSPPGPNQPQHF. CDR3 in DNA: TGTGCCAGTAGTCCGCCAGGGCCCAATCAGCCCCAGCATTTT.